A selection of T cell receptor beta chains follows, all from one sample in a study of T cell responses to AZD1222 COVID-19 vaccine. Using immunoSEQ multiplex PCR, the repertoire was profiled, and TCRdb retains in-frame clones only, with some absent. There are roughly 120,000 clones in the sample; over 75% occur only once, and 9.8% lies in the top ten. The specimen was peripheral blood, collected on day 0 of AZD1222 vaccination. These receptors were obtained from an adult in good health. Each CDR3 is given with its conserved first and last residue. The order of the fields is J gene, D gene, V gene, clone size, CDR3 DNA, CDR3 protein. A D gene is named only where the DNA matches it firmly. Some rows mark clone size as missing; the rest say once, few, many or name a class of expanded clone.

TRBJ2-7	-	TRBV3-1/TRBV3-2	-	TGTGCCAGCAGCCAAGTTGGGTCAGTCACTTACGAGCAGTACTTC	CASSQVGSVTYEQYF
TRBJ1-4	-	TRBV4-2	once	TGTGCCAGCAGCCAAGATCGGCGGATATCTAATGAAAAACTGTTTTTT	CASSQDRRISNEKLFF
TRBJ1-2	-	TRBV19	-	TGTGCCAGTAGTATAGTCGGGGGTGAGAACTATGGCTACACCTTC	CASSIVGGENYGYTF
TRBJ1-4	TRBD1	TRBV28	-	TGTGCCAGCAATTACAGGGGGCAAGGTGAAAAACTGTTTTTT	CASNYRGQGEKLFF
TRBJ1-1	-	TRBV24-1	-	TGTGCCACCAGTGATCCCCGGGACGGAGACACTGAAGCTTTCTTT	CATSDPRDGDTEAFF
TRBJ1-5	TRBD1	TRBV12-3/TRBV12-4	-	TGTGCCAGCAGTGGGACAGGGCAGACCCAGCATTTT	CASSGTGQTQHF
TRBJ1-1	-	TRBV5-1	-	TGCGCCAGCAGCTTGGTTACGGACAGTCAGAGCACTGAAGCTTTCTTT	CASSLVTDSQSTEAFF
TRBJ1-6	-	TRBV5-1	-	TGCGCCAGCAGCTTGGGGGGCAGCTCCTATAATTCACCCCTCCACTTT	CASSLGGSSYNSPLHF
TRBJ2-2	-	TRBV19	-	TGTGCCAGCACCGGGGGGCCGGGAGTGGGCGGGGAGCTGTTTTTT	CASTGGPGVGGELFF
TRBJ2-2	TRBD2	TRBV29-1	-	TGCAGCGTGTGGGGGACTATCACCGGGGAGCTGTTTTTT	CSVWGTITGELFF
TRBJ1-1	-	TRBV15	-	TGTGCCACCAGCATCATGGGGATCTCTGAAGCTTTCTTT	CATSIMGISEAFF
TRBJ2-3	-	TRBV10-3	-	TGTGCCATCAGTGAGTCGAAGCTAGATACGCAGTATTTT	CAISESKLDTQYF
TRBJ1-2	-	TRBV23-1	once	TGCGCCAGCAGTCATCCTGACAGGCGCTATGGCTACACCTTC	CASSHPDRRYGYTF
TRBJ1-2	TRBD1	TRBV7-9	-	TGTGCCAGCAGCTTAGTGGACAGGGACTATGGCTACACCTTC	CASSLVDRDYGYTF
TRBJ2-2	TRBD2	TRBV9	-	TGTGCCAGCAGCGTAGTAGCGGGGACGAACACCGGGGAGCTGTTTTTT	CASSVVAGTNTGELFF
TRBJ1-6	-	TRBV19	once	TGTGCCAGTGCCCCGGGACCGAGGAATTCACCCCTCCACTTT	CASAPGPRNSPLHF
TRBJ2-5	-	TRBV11-3	once	TGTGCCAGCAGCCAGGGGGGGCGGGGAGAGACCCAGTACTTC	CASSQGGRGETQYF
TRBJ1-2	TRBD1	TRBV18	-	TGTGCCAGCTCCGGGACAGGGGGCACCTATGGCTACACCTTC	CASSGTGGTYGYTF
TRBJ2-2	TRBD1	TRBV19	once	TGTGCCAGTAGTCTCCAAGGGCAGGGGGCCACCGGGGAGCTGTTTTTT	CASSLQGQGATGELFF
TRBJ2-3	-	TRBV5-6	-	TGTGCCAGCAGCCCTTGGAGCACAGATACGCAGTATTTT	CASSPWSTDTQYF
TRBJ2-4	TRBD1	TRBV6-1	-	TGTGCCAGCAGTGAACTAGACAGGGTGGACATTCAGTACTTC	CASSELDRVDIQYF
TRBJ2-5	-	TRBV10-2	-	TGCGCCAGCAGTCGGACTACCAAACAAGAGACCCAGTACTTC	CASSRTTKQETQYF
TRBJ1-2	TRBD1	TRBV29-1	-	TGCAGCGTAGCTGGACAGGGGGTTGGCTACACCTTC	CSVAGQGVGYTF
TRBJ1-1	TRBD1	TRBV27	-	TGTGCCAGCAGTTACAGGGGGCAGGCCGCCGAAGCTTTCTTT	CASSYRGQAAEAFF
TRBJ2-1	-	TRBV19	-	TGTGCCAGTAGTCCACTTCCAAACAATGAGCAGTTCTTC	CASSPLPNNEQFF
TRBJ1-1	-	TRBV18	-	TGTGCCAGCTCACCGACAAGCAACACTGAAGCTTTCTTT	CASSPTSNTEAFF
TRBJ2-2	-	TRBV6-2/TRBV6-3	-	TGTGCCAGCAGTTACCATGTAGGGTCTCCAAACACCGGGGAGCTGTTTTTT	CASSYHVGSPNTGELFF
TRBJ1-1	TRBD1	TRBV7-9	-	TGTGCCAGCAGCCTTTGGACAGGGGCTGCTGAAGCTTTCTTT	CASSLWTGAAEAFF